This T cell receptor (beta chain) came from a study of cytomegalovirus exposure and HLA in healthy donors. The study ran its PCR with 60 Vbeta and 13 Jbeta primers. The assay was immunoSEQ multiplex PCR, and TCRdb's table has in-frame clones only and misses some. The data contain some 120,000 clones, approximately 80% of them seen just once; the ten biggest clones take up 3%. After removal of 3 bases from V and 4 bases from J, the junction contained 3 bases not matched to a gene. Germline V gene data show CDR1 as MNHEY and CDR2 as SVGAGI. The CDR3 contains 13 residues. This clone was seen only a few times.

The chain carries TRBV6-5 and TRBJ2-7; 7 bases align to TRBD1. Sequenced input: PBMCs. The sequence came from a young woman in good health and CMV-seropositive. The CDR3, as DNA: TGTGCCAGCAGTTATAACAGGGGTTACGAGCAGTACTTC. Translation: CASSYNRGYEQYF.